This TCR beta chain was sequenced for a study of blood T cell repertoires in COVID-19 (TCRdb year 2020). A note on the overall study: The collaborator samples originated in the United States, Italy and Spain and spanned the acute and convalescent phases of COVID-19. The prospective study material was composed of cDNA or gDNA derived from T cells, B-cell-depleted T cells, or PBMCs. The dataset comprised deeply sampled blood TCRbeta repertoires from subjects exposed to, actively infected with, or recovered from COVID-19. A freely available public database, intended as a resource for researchers studying the immune response to SARS-CoV-2, is where the repertoires were released. The samples were drawn from two sources: the first 160 participants of the ongoing ImmuneRACE study, and over 1,000 subjects contributed by 6 global collaborators. Nearly every sample came with metadata listing a de-identified subject ID, COVID-19 status, age in years and sex. Where available, HLA class I and class II types were obtained from metadata supplied by the sample provider rather than from assay-based typing.

Turning to this clone: Its recognized antigen is unknown. No much larger clone is present one base from it, and per-base qualities are unavailable.

Summary of the overall study and its limitations: The quantity of clinical and demographic metadata differed by source and by participant and was supplied without curation.

TCRbeta CDR3 regions were amplified from genomic DNA using the immunoSEQ Assay, a bias-controlled multiplex PCR. The study's own analysis went as follows. The number of nucleated cells in each sample was estimated by amplification of reference gene primers within the assay. Sequence reads were collapsed and filtered to measure the absolute abundance of every unique TCRbeta CDR3 rearrangement. Productive Simpson clonality was computed per sample as the square root of Simpson's diversity index over productive rearrangements. TCRdb re-hosts the immuneACCESS table, in-frame sequences only. Its copies lack some clones; in the studies checked, an unresolved V gene accounts for under half of them, and the cause for the rest is not known. The V and J calls and the clone size are those of that table, but D and trimming were determined from the DNA. Present in this sample are roughly 130,000 clones, 65% to 85% of which were seen just once. The ten largest make up approximately 2% of the sample.

Each collaborating institution followed its own protocols to collect whole blood in K2EDTA tubes. For TCRbeta analysis, collaborators shipped samples as frozen whole blood, isolated PBMCs, or DNA extracted from either of those sample types. Taken from cysteine to phenylalanine, the CDR3 has 15 residues. Here the CDR3 DNA is all that survives: 45 bases in frame from base 1. CDR1 and CDR2 (SGHAT, FQNNGV) derive from the germline V gene. V sheds 0 bases and J sheds 5 bases, leaving 10 bases between their ends. The chain is made from TRBV11-2 and TRBJ2-2, with the D gene too uncertain to name. Sequences were obtained from peripheral blood. The source of this sequence is a man in his 70s with acute or convalescent COVID-19. This receptor carries the CDR3 CASSLEFLETGELFF. The sequenced DNA is TGTGCCAGCAGCTTAGAATTTCTAGAAACCGGGGAGCTGTTTTTT.